The 19 T cell receptor beta chains below all came from one sample that was sequenced in a study of blood T cell repertoires in COVID-19 (dated by TCRdb to 2018 to 2020). The method was the immunoSEQ multiplex PCR assay. The table was pulled from immuneACCESS by TCRdb, which kept in-frame rearrangements only. Such tables lose some clones; where checked, under half of the loss comes from unresolved V genes, and the rest has no known cause. The sample yields fewer than 500,000 clones; roughly nine tenths were counted once. The ten biggest clones cover 0.95% to 1.3% of the sample. The sample consisted of PBMCs or T cells enriched from blood (not recorded which). The receptors derive from a man aged 25-45 years who had recovered from COVID-19.

The gene calls are TRBV19 and TRBJ1-5; D call uncertain. The length of the CDR3 is 13 residues. V lost 6 bases to trimming and J lost 7 bases, with 13 bases between them. The germline CDR1 and CDR2 sequences are LNHDA and SQIVND (reference sequence). The CDR3 loop reads CASSDSARQPQHF. The CDR3, as DNA: TGTGCCAGTAGCGACTCGGCTAGGCAGCCCCAGCATTTT.

The chain links TRBV11-2 to TRBJ2-7; TRBD2 aligns across 7 bases. Trimming took 5 bases from V and 0 from J; bases not matched to a gene: 7. The CDR3 sequence is 15 residues long. Germline CDR1 SGHAT, CDR2 FQNNGV. DNA of the CDR3: TGTGCCAGCAGCCCCGGACTAGTTGTCTCCTACGAGCAGTACTTC. It codes for CASSPGLVVSYEQYF. Variable domain in full (rest from reference TRBV11-2 and TRBJ2-7): EAGVAQSPRYKIIEKRQSVAFWCNPISGHATLYWYQQILGQGPKLLIQFQNNGVVDDSQLPKDRFSAERLKGVDSTLKIQPAKLEDSAVYLCASSPGLVVSYEQYFGPGTRLTVT.

The J gene is TRBJ2-7, the V gene TRBV15; D gene uncertain. The germline V gene has CDR1 LNHNV and CDR2 YYDKDF (reference sequence). This CDR3 is 13 amino acids long. Deletions cut 3 bases from V and 6 bases from J, with 12 bases between. The CDR3 protein is CATSSRSGVEQYF. The DNA for the CDR3 is TGTGCCACCAGCAGCCGGTCGGGTGTCGAGCAGTACTTC.

This rearrangement joins TRBV7-9 to TRBJ2-7; 7 bases align to TRBD2. In germline, CDR1 is SEHNR, CDR2 FQNEAQ (reference sequence). V trimming: 5 bases; J trimming: 5 bases; junction bases outside the gene matches: 12. The CDR3 is 15 amino acids. The CDR3 is CASSLMEAGPDEQYF. The DNA for the CDR3 is TGTGCCAGCAGCCTTATGGAAGCGGGGCCGGACGAGCAGTACTTC.

The chain's CDR3 is CASSSPGTALYEQYF. In DNA form, the CDR3 reads TGTGCCAGCAGTTCCCCCGGGACAGCACTTTACGAGCAGTACTTC. The chain carries TRBV28 and TRBJ2-7; 7 positions match TRBD1. The junction had 10 bases not matched to a gene; V was cut back by 4 bases and J by 4 bases. The CDR3 is 15 residues long. In germline, CDR1 is MDHEN, CDR2 SYDVKM.

The V gene is TRBV10-3, the J gene TRBJ2-3, with D perhaps matching TRBD1 (6 bases). Deletions cut 7 bases from V and 2 bases from J, with 16 bases between. Germline assignment: CDR1 ENHRY and CDR2 SYGVKD. This CDR3 is 15 amino acids long. CDR3 DNA sequence: TGTGCCATCAAGGGGGAGCGTTTGGTCACAGATACGCAGTATTTT. Protein product: CAIKGERLVTDTQYF.

The chain has TRBV5-4 and TRBJ2-7; 11 bases line up with TRBD1. This CDR3 is built from 14 residues. Trimming cost V 6 bases and J 5 bases; bases outside gene matches: 7. CDR1 SGHNT and CDR2 YYREEE come from the germline V gene (reference sequence). Written as DNA, the CDR3 is TGTGCCAGCAATCCGGGACAGGGGGGCCACGAGCAGTACTTC. Its protein is CASNPGQGGHEQYF.

Only one count was recorded for this clone. The genes are TRBV29-1 and TRBJ1-1; TRBD1 matches at 7 bases. The trim removed 6 bases at V and 1 base at J, leaving 11 bases unmatched. The CDR3 has 15 residues. CDR1 and CDR2 (germline): SQVTM, ANQGSEA. The CDR3 reads CSVERTGLKNTEAFF. CDR3 nucleotides: TGCAGCGTAGAGCGGACAGGTCTGAAGAACACTGAAGCTTTCTTT.

This clone was seen a single time. The chain has TRBV5-1 and TRBJ1-2, with D possibly being TRBD1 (6 bases). The CDR3 is 14 amino acids. CDR1 and CDR2 (germline): SGHRS, YFSETQ. The ends were cut back, 3 bases at V and 4 bases at J, with 13 bases in the middle. The CDR3 loop is CASSSTGAGYGYTF. The CDR3, as DNA: TGCGCCAGCAGCTCGACAGGAGCCGGCTATGGCTACACCTTC.

The chain uses TRBV5-1 and TRBJ1-4; 10 bases map to TRBD1. The CDR3 sequence is 15 residues long. Germline V CDR1 and CDR2: SGHRS, YFSETQ. V was clipped by 5 bases and J by 6 bases; unmatched bases: 7. The chain's CDR3 is CASRRTGTGDEKLFF. CDR3 in DNA: TGCGCCAGCAGGCGAACCGGGACAGGGGATGAAAAACTGTTTTTT.

In its sample, this clone was seen once. Other nucleotide sequences from this sample produce the same CDR3. The gene calls are TRBV18 and TRBJ2-1, with D perhaps matching TRBD2 (6 bases). CDR3 length: 16 residues. V was trimmed by 0 bases and J by 0 bases, leaving 9 bases between them. Germline V gene data show CDR1 as KGHSH and CDR2 as LQKENI. The CDR3 here is CASSPPGGSSYNEQFF. CDR3 DNA: TGTGCCAGCTCACCACCGGGGGGAAGCTCCTACAATGAGCAGTTCTTC.

The rearrangement links TRBV3-1 (or the pseudogene TRBV3-2) to TRBJ1-4; the match to TRBD1 covers 12 bases. This CDR3 spans 17 amino acids. Germline V gene sequence: CDR1 LGHDT, CDR2 YNNKEL (reference sequence). V lost 5 bases to trimming and J lost 7 bases; unmatched junction nucleotides: 11. CDR3 sequence: CASSKAGTGGAGEKLFF. In DNA, the CDR3 is TGTGCCAGCAGCAAGGCCGGGACAGGGGGCGCCGGTGAAAAACTGTTTTTT.

This clone was observed a handful of times. The CDR3 spells CASSLGFAGVEYNEQFF. The CDR3 nucleotides are TGTGCCAGCAGCTTAGGGTTTGCGGGAGTAGAGTACAATGAGCAGTTCTTC. The chain has TRBV7-9 and TRBJ2-1; TRBD2 matches at 7 bases. CDR1 and CDR2 from the germline V gene are SEHNR and FQNEAQ (reference sequence). The V and J ends lost 1 base and 4 bases, in that order; junction bases with no gene match: 10. The CDR3 totals 17 residues. The full variable domain, rest sourced from reference TRBV7-9 and TRBJ2-1, is DTGVSQNPRHKITKRGQNVTFRCDPISEHNRLYWYRQTLGQGPEFLTYFQNEAQLEKSRLLSDRFSAERPKGSFSTLEIQRTEQGDSAMYLCASSLGFAGVEYNEQFFGPGTRLTVL.

The rearrangement links TRBV25-1 to TRBJ1-5; D not resolved. V was trimmed by 3 bases and J by 4 bases, leaving 13 bases between them. This CDR3 region has 15 residues. Germline V lookup: CDR1 MGHDK, CDR2 SYGVNS. The CDR3, as DNA: TGTGCCAGCAGTGAGTCCGGACCGGGAAATCAGCCCCAGCATTTT. Translated, it gives CASSESGPGNQPQHF.

V gene TRBV2 combines with J gene TRBJ2-3; the D gene is possibly TRBD2 (5 bases). V gave up 6 bases and J gave up 11 bases, with 18 bases separating them. Germline assignment: CDR1 SNHLY and CDR2 FYNNEI. This CDR3 is built from 13 residues. The CDR3 DNA sequence: TGTGCCAGCAGGGAACCGTCTATACGGGGGCAGTATTTT. Translation: CASREPSIRGQYF.

The chain joins TRBV28 to TRBJ2-7, with D perhaps TRBD1 (6 bases). CDR1 and CDR2 from the germline V gene are MDHEN and SYDVKM. V was cut by 5 bases and J by 4 bases, with 15 bases left in between. CDR3 length equals 14 residues. The CDR3: CASSGLRGSYEQYF. In nucleotides, the CDR3 is TGTGCCAGCAGTGGTCTTAGGGGGAGTTACGAGCAGTACTTC.

This sequence joins TRBV2 and TRBJ2-3; 12 nucleotides match TRBD1. Germline lookup yields CDR1 SNHLY and CDR2 FYNNEI. This CDR3 has 16 amino acids. J was trimmed by 3 bases and V by 5 bases; bases with no gene match: 6. CDR3 in amino acids: CASSPGQGAGTDTQYF. CDR3 bases: TGTGCCAGCAGTCCGGGACAGGGGGCGGGTACAGATACGCAGTATTTT.

The V call is TRBV19, the J call TRBJ2-4; 10 bases map to TRBD2. Germline loops: CDR1 LNHDA, CDR2 SQIVND (reference sequence). V lost 5 bases to trimming and J lost 0 bases; unmatched junction nucleotides: 16. The CDR3 extends over 20 amino acids. The CDR3 nucleotides are TGTGCCAGTAGTGCAGAACCGGGACTAGCGCACCCGGGAGCCAAAAACATTCAGTACTTC. As protein: CASSAEPGLAHPGAKNIQYF.

The chain combines TRBV3-1 (or the pseudogene TRBV3-2) with TRBJ1-2; D call uncertain. The germline V and J ends were trimmed by 4 bases and 8 bases, with 14 bases remaining between them. Germline CDR1 reads LGHDT; CDR2 reads YNNKEL (reference sequence). This CDR3 region has 13 residues. The CDR3 sequence is CASSRQPEEGYTF. Here the CDR3 DNA reads TGTGCCAGCAGCCGACAACCGGAAGAGGGCTACACCTTC.